The rows below give T cell receptor beta chains drawn from one sample of a study of TIL therapy for anti-PD-1-resistant metastatic lung cancer. The data were produced by immunoSEQ multiplex PCR, yet TCRdb's version contains in-frame clones alone and is incomplete. The sample yields around 9,000 clones, about 74% seen once. This sample comprised tumor tissue, obtained at baseline. These receptors were obtained from a person aged 30 to 80 with non-small cell lung cancer. CDR3s include the opening cysteine and the closing phenylalanine or tryptophan. The order of the fields is V gene, CDR3 protein.

TRBV27 CASSFSTGIHEQYF
TRBV6-6 CASRTSGGPDEQFF
TRBV6-1 CASSDRGNSPLHF
TRBV28 CASKTTDGTYEQYF
TRBV7-2 CASSLLKSDTQYF
TRBV5-1 CASSRGTDNYGYTF
TRBV21-1 CASSKVGRSGTGAPILYEQYF
TRBV7-9 CASSLAGTHGYTF
TRBV11-2 CASSYDIAGSNNEQFF
TRBV4-2 CASSQEGGWKNIQYF
TRBV11-3 CATQGGDGMNTEAFF
TRBV2 CASSEQLAWETQYF
TRBV5-1 CASSLILAEQETQYF
TRBV13 CASSFTRGYEQYF
TRBV5-4 CASSWETSSRGAGELFF
TRBV14 CASSQGNTGELFF
TRBV10-2 CASSDPSGVQETQYF
TRBV7-9 CASSLAQGVYYGYTF
TRBV4-1 CASSPGTALNEKLFF
TRBV7-9 CASAAGDGYTF
TRBV6-6 CASRDTGRISGNTIYF
TRBV5-1 CASSTQGAGEKLFF